This entry lists 8 T cell receptor beta chains sequenced from one sample in a study of circulating and synovial CD4+ cells in juvenile arthritis. The method was immunoSEQ multiplex PCR; TCRdb's version includes in-frame clones alone and lacks a portion of them. The sample has 30,000 to 40,000 clones; 90% to 95% are singletons. The source material was CD4+ T cells from blood. Receptors were obtained from a human donor with juvenile idiopathic arthritis.

This CDR3 is CASSFRLTETQYF. The DNA of the CDR3 is TGTGCCAGCAGCTTTCGACTTACGGAGACCCAGTACTTC. This sequence joins TRBV7-2 and TRBJ2-5; D not certain. V was clipped by 3 bases and J by 5 bases, with 10 bases between them. This CDR3 spans 13 amino acids. Germline loops: CDR1 SGHTA, CDR2 FQGNSA. The whole variable domain, remainder taken from reference TRBV7-2 and TRBJ2-5, is GAGVSQSPSNKVTEKGKDVELRCDPISGHTALYWYRQSLGQGLEFLIYFQGNSAPDKSGLPSDRFSAERTGGSVSTLTIQRTQQEDSAVYLCASSFRLTETQYFGPGTRLLVL.

The chain links TRBV18 to TRBJ2-1; TRBD1 agrees at 7 bases. The CDR3 spans 15 residues. Germline CDR1 reads KGHSH; CDR2 reads LQKENI. The trim removed 5 bases at V and 5 bases at J, leaving 9 bases unmatched. The CDR3 loop is CASSKAGTENNEQFF. The CDR3 bases are TGTGCCAGCTCAAAGGCTGGGACAGAAAACAATGAGCAGTTCTTC.

This chain connects TRBV6-5 to TRBJ2-1, with 10 bases identical to TRBD2. Germline CDR1 is MNHEY and CDR2 is SVGAGI. The J segment lost 6 bases and the V segment lost 1 base, leaving 6 bases of the junction unmatched. The CDR3 is 16 amino acids. CDR3 region: CASSYLGTSVSNEQFF. As DNA, the CDR3 is TGTGCCAGCAGTTACTTAGGGACTAGCGTTTCCAATGAGCAGTTCTTC.

This clone is a singleton in its sample. This chain uses TRBV13 with TRBJ1-5, with a possible D match to TRBD1 (5 bases). This CDR3 is built from 17 residues. V lost 1 base, J lost 0 bases, and 13 bases lay in between. The germline gives CDR1 PRHDT, CDR2 FYEKMQ (reference sequence). The CDR3 loop reads CASSLVSVGVSNQPQHF. CDR3 coding DNA: TGTGCCAGCAGCTTAGTGTCGGTAGGGGTTAGCAATCAGCCCCAGCATTTT.

The chain couples TRBV5-1 to TRBJ2-3; the D gene is possibly TRBD2 (5 bases). V was shortened by 0 bases and J by 2 bases, with 10 bases between the two germline ends. The CDR3 loop spans 15 amino acids. In germline, CDR1 is SGHRS, CDR2 YFSETQ. The CDR3 sequence: CASSLAGSTTDTQYF. The CDR3 DNA reads as TGCGCCAGCAGCTTGGCGGGATCAACCACAGATACGCAGTATTTT.

This rearrangement joins TRBV6-1 to TRBJ2-1; D possibly corresponds to TRBD1 (5 bases). The germline gives CDR1 MNHNS, CDR2 SASEGT. The CDR3 sequence is 16 residues long. Trimming shortened V by 3 bases and J by 2 bases, and 14 bases separated the two germline ends. CDR3 in amino acids: CASSETVPFPYNEQFF. The CDR3, as DNA: TGTGCCAGCAGTGAGACAGTCCCTTTTCCCTACAATGAGCAGTTCTTC.

This sequence joins TRBV18 and TRBJ1-2, with D possibly TRBD1 on 6 matching bases. Trimming shortened V by 4 bases and J by 4 bases, and 10 bases separated the two germline ends. CDR3 length equals 13 residues. Per the germline V gene, CDR1 is KGHSH and CDR2 is LQKENI. CDR3 in DNA: TGTGCCAGCTCACAGGACAGAGCCTATGGCTACACCTTC. It specifies CASSQDRAYGYTF.

The chain has TRBV10-3 and TRBJ2-7; 12 bases line up with TRBD2. Germline values: CDR1 ENHRY, CDR2 SYGVKD. Losses at the gene ends were 4 bases for V and 1 base for J; bases not matched to a gene: 5. The CDR3 consists of 16 residues. CDR3 sequence reads: CAISGTSGIISYEQYF. CDR3 DNA sequence: TGTGCCATCAGTGGGACTAGCGGGATTATTTCCTACGAGCAGTACTTC.